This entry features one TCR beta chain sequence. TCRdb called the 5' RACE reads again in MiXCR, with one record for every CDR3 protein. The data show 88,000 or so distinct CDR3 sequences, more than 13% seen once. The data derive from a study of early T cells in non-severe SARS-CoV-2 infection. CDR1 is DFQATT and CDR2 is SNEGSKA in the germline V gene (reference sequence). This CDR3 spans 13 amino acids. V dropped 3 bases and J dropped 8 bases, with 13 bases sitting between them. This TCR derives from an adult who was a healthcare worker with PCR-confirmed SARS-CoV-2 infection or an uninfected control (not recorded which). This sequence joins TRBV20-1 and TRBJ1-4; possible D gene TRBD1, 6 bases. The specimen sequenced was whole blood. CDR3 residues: CSARPPGEEKLFF. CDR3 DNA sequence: TGCAGTGCTAGGCCCCCAGGGGAGGAAAAACTGTTTTTT.